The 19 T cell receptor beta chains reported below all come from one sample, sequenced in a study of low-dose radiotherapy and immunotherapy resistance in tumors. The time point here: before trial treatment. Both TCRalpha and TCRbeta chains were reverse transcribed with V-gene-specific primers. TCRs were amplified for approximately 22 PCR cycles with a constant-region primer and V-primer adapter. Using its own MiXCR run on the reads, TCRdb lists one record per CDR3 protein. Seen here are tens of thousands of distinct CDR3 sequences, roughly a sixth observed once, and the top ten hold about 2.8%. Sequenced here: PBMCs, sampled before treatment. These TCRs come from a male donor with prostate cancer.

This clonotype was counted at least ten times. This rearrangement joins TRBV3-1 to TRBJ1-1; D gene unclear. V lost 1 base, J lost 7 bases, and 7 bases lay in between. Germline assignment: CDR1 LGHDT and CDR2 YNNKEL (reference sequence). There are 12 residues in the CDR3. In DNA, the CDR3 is TGTGCCAGCAGCCAAGTCGTGGGTGAAGCTTTCTTT. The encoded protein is CASSQVVGEAFF.

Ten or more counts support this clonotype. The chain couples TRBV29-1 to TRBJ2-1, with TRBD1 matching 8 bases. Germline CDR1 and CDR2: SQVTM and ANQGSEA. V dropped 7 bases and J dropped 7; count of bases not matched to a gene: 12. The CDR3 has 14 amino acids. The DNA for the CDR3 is TGCAGCGCGAACGGAGGACAGGGAAAGAATGAGCAGTTCTTC. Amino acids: CSANGGQGKNEQFF.

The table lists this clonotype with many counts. In nucleotides, the CDR3 is TGTGCCAGCAGCGCCCGACGGGGGGGCGACGATACGCAGTATTTT. As protein: CASSARRGGDDTQYF. The chain employs TRBV11-3 and TRBJ2-3; 8 bases are a match to TRBD2. The CDR3 extends over 15 amino acids. Per the germline V gene, CDR1 is SGHNT and CDR2 is YENEEA. Trimming removed 5 bases from V and 6 bases from J; junction bases left unmatched: 10.

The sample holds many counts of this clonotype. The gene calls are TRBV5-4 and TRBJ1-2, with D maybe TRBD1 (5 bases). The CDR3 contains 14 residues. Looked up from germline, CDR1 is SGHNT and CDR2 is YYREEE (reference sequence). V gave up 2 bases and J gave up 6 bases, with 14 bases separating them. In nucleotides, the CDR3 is TGTGCCAGCAGCTTAATGGGGCAGGGACATGGCTACACCTTC. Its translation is CASSLMGQGHGYTF.

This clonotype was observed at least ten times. CDR3 amino acids: CAISPGGAGEKLFF. The CDR3 DNA reads TGTGCCATCAGTCCTGGAGGAGCGGGGGAAAAACTGTTTTTT. The chain combines TRBV10-3 with TRBJ1-4; D call uncertain. Germline assignment: CDR1 ENHRY and CDR2 SYGVKD. Trimming took off 5 bases at V and 8 bases at J, with 15 bases between the two ends. The CDR3 contains 14 residues.

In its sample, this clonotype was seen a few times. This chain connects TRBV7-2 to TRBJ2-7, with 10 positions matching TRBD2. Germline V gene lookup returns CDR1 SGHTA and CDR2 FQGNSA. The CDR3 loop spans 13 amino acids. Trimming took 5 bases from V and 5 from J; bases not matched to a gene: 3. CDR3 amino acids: CASSDGLADEQYF. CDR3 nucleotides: TGTGCCAGCAGCGACGGACTAGCGGACGAGCAGTACTTC. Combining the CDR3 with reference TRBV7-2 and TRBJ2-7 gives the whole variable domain GAGVSQSPSNKVTEKGKDVELRCDPISGHTALYWYRQSLGQGLEFLIYFQGNSAPDKSGLPSDRFSAERTGGSVSTLTIQRTQQEDSAVYLCASSDGLADEQYFGPGTRLTVT.

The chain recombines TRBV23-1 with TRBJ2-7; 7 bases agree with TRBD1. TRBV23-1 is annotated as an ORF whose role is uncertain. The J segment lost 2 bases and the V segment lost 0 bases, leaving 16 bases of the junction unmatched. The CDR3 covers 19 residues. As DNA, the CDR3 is TGCGCCAGCAGTCAATCTGGCGGGCAGGGGGTCCCTACGACCTACGAGCAGTACTTC. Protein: CASSQSGGQGVPTTYEQYF.

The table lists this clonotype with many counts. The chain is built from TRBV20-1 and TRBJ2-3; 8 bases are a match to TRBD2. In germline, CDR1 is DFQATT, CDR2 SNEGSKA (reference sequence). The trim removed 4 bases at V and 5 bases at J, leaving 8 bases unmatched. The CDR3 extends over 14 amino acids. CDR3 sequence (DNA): TGCAGTGCTATGACTAGCGTTTTTGGAGATACGCAGTATTTT. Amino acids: CSAMTSVFGDTQYF.

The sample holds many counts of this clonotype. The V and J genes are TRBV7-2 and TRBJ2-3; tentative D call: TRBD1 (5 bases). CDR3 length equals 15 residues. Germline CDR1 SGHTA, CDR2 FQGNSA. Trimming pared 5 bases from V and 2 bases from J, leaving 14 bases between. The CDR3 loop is CASSQTQGTTDTQYF. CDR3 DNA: TGTGCCAGCAGCCAAACTCAGGGAACCACAGATACGCAGTATTTT.

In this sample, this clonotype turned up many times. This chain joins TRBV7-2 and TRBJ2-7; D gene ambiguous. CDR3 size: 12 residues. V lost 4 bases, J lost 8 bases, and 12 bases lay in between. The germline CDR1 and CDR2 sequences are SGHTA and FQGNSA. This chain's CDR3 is CASSSSDSKQYF. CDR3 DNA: TGTGCCAGCAGCTCCTCGGATAGCAAGCAGTACTTC. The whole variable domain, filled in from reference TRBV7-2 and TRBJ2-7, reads GAGVSQSPSNKVTEKGKDVELRCDPISGHTALYWYRQSLGQGLEFLIYFQGNSAPDKSGLPSDRFSAERTGGSVSTLTIQRTQQEDSAVYLCASSSSDSKQYFGPGTRLTVT.

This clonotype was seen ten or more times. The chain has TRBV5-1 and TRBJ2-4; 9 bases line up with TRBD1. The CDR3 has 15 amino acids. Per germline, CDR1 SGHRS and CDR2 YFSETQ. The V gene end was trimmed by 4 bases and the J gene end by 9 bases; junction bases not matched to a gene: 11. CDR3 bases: TGCGCCAGCAGCACAGGTGACGGACAGGGGAGCATTCAGTACTTC. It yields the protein CASSTGDGQGSIQYF.

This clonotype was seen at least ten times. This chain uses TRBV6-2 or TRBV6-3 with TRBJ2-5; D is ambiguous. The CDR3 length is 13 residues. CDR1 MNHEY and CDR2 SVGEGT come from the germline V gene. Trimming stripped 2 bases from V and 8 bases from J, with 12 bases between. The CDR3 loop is CASSYGRPTTQYF. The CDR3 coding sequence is TGTGCCAGCAGTTACGGGCGTCCGACTACCCAGTACTTC.

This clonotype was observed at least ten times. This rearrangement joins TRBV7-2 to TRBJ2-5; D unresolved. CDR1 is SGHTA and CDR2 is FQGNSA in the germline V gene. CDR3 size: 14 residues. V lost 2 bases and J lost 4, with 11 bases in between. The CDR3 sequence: CASSLYSWGETQYF. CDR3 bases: TGTGCCAGCAGCTTATATAGCTGGGGAGAGACCCAGTACTTC.

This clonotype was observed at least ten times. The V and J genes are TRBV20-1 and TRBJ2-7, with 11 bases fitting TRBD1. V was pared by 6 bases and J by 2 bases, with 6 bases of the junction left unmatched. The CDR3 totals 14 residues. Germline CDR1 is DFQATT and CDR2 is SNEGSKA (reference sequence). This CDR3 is CSAGGTGGTYEQYF. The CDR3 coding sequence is TGCAGTGCCGGTGGGACAGGGGGTACCTACGAGCAGTACTTC.

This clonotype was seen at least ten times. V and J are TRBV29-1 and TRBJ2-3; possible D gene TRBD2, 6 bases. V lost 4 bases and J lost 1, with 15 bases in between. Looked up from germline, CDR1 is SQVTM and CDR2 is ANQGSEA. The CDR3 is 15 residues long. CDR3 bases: TGCAGCGTTGCTCCACCTGGGACTGGCACAGATACGCAGTATTTT. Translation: CSVAPPGTGTDTQYF.

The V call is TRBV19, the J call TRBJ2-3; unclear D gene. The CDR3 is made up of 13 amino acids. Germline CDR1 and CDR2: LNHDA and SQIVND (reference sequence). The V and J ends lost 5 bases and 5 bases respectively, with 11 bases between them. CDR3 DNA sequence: TGTGCCAGTAGTCTCCAGATCCAAGATACGCAGTATTTT. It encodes CASSLQIQDTQYF.

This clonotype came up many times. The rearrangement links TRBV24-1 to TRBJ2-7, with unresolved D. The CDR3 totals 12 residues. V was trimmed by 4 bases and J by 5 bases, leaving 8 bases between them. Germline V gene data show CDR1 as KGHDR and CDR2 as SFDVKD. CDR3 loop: CATSDTRNEQYF. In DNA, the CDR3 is TGTGCCACCAGTGACACCCGGAACGAGCAGTACTTC.

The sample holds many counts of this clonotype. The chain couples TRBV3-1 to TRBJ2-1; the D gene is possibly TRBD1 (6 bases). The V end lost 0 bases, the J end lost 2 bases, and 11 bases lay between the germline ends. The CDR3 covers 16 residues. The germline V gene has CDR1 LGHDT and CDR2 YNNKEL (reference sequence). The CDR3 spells CASSQDGRTAYNEQFF. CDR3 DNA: TGTGCCAGCAGCCAAGATGGACGGACAGCCTACAATGAGCAGTTCTTC.

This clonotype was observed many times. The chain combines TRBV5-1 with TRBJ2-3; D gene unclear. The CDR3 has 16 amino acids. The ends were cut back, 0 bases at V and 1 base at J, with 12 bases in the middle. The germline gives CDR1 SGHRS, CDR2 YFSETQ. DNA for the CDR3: TGCGCCAGCAGCTTGGAGGCAGTTAAGCGCACAGATACGCAGTATTTT. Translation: CASSLEAVKRTDTQYF.